Listed below are T cell receptor beta chains from one sample, sequenced in a study of T cell changes during pregnancy in multiple sclerosis. Assay: immunoSEQ multiplex PCR; the TCRdb copy retains only in-frame clones and omits some. This sample carries tens of thousands of clones, about 85% of them seen once, and the ten largest clones take 6.5% to 8%. Sequenced material: CD8+ T cells from peripheral blood mononuclear cells, taken before pregnancy. The receptors come from a female donor with multiple sclerosis, enrolled in a pregnancy study. CDR3s include the opening cysteine and the closing phenylalanine or tryptophan. A D gene is named only where the DNA matches it firmly. Clone size appears in some rows only: once, few, many, or a class for an expanded clone.

>TRBV19|TRBJ2-6|.|.
TGTGCCAGTAAGGGTTGGGGTAGCGCCTACTCTGGGGCCAACGTCCTGACTTTC
CASKGWGSAYSGANVLTF
>TRBV7-9|TRBJ2-7|TRBD2|.
TGTGCCAGCAGCTTAGCGTGGGGAGGGATTGATGAGGAGCAGTACTTC
CASSLAWGGIDEEQYF
>TRBV28|TRBJ1-2|.|once
TGTGCCAGCAGTTTTTACTCCGGCGGGGGGGGCTACACCTTC
CASSFYSGGGGYTF
>TRBV5-1|TRBJ2-1|TRBD2|once
TGCGCCAGCAGCTTGATAGGGACTAGCCTTTATGAGCAGTTCTTC
CASSLIGTSLYEQFF
>TRBV5-4|TRBJ1-4|TRBD1|.
TGTGCCAGCAGCTCCGGACAGGGGAATGAAAAACTGTTTTTT
CASSSGQGNEKLFF
>TRBV19|TRBJ1-2|.|.
TGTGCCAGTAGTATTTTCCAGAACTATGGCTACACCTTC
CASSIFQNYGYTF
>TRBV20-1|TRBJ2-7|.|.
TGCAGTGCTAGGGACTTATACGAGCAGTACTTC
CSARDLYEQYF
>TRBV9|TRBJ2-1|TRBD2|.
TGTGCCAGCAGCGTAAGTAGGCGGGAGTACAATGAGCAGTTCTTC
CASSVSRREYNEQFF
>TRBV19|TRBJ2-1|.|.
TGTGCCAGTACCTCGGAGCGGAGCTCCTACAATGAGCAGTTCTTC
CASTSERSSYNEQFF
>TRBV28|TRBJ1-2|.|.
TGTGCCAGCAGTGACCGAGCGGGGCGGCCGACCTATGGCTACACCTTC
CASSDRAGRPTYGYTF
>TRBV6-4|TRBJ2-6|TRBD1|few
TGTGCCAGCAGTGACCTTGGACAGGGTGGGTCTGGGGCCAACGTCCTGACTTTC
CASSDLGQGGSGANVLTF
>TRBV14|TRBJ1-2|.|.
TGTGCCAGCAGCCATCCGTTCAGCTATGGCTACACCTTC
CASSHPFSYGYTF
>TRBV28|TRBJ2-3|TRBD2|.
TGTGCCAGCAGTTCTCTAGCGGAGGTCCCCTCAGATACGCAGTATTTT
CASSSLAEVPSDTQYF
>TRBV4-2|TRBJ2-2|TRBD2|.
TGTGCCAGCAGCCCGGAGGGTAGCGGGAGGTCCACCGGGGAGCTGTTTTTT
CASSPEGSGRSTGELFF
>TRBV11-2|TRBJ1-2|.|.
TGTGCCACCGTGGTCCTAGCTAACTATGGCTACACCTTC
CATVVLANYGYTF
>TRBV5-6|TRBJ2-7|.|medium-sized
TGTGCCAGCAGCTTTCGAGCGCGACCCTACGAGCAGTACTTC
CASSFRARPYEQYF
>TRBV6-4|TRBJ2-3|TRBD2|.
TGTGCCAGCAGTGTAGCGGGAGGAGGGACAGATACGCAGTATTTT
CASSVAGGGTDTQYF
>TRBV19|TRBJ2-1|TRBD2|.
TGTGCCAGTAGTCCGGGACTAGTCGTCTACAATGAGCAGTTCTTC
CASSPGLVVYNEQFF
>TRBV21-1|TRBJ2-1|.|.
TGTGCCAGCAGCAACGAGCCCGGGACTACCACGGGAAATGAGCAGTTCTTC
CASSNEPGTTTGNEQFF
>TRBV5-1|TRBJ2-7|TRBD1|.
TGCGCCAGCAGCCACGGACAGGGGGCTTACGAGCAGTACTTC
CASSHGQGAYEQYF
>TRBV7-9|TRBJ2-7|TRBD1|.
TGTGCCAGCAGCCTTCCCGGGACAGGGGGCGCGCCCTACGAGCAGTACTTC
CASSLPGTGGAPYEQYF
>TRBV11-2|TRBJ2-7|TRBD1|.
TGTGCCAGCAGCTCCGGGACAGGGTCCTACGAGCAGTACTTC
CASSSGTGSYEQYF
>TRBV7-2|TRBJ2-7|.|once
TGTGCCAGCAGCTTAGGACCGAGCGGACGTGCCTACGAGCAGTACTTC
CASSLGPSGRAYEQYF
>TRBV7-7|TRBJ2-5|TRBD2|.
TGTGCTAGCAGCCCGGGGGGGGGAGAGACCCAGTACTTC
CASSPGGGETQYF
>TRBV10-1|TRBJ2-3|TRBD2|.
TGCGCCAGCAGCCGACTAGCGGCATTAAGCACAGATACGCAGTATTTT
CASSRLAALSTDTQYF
>TRBV7-9|TRBJ2-1|.|.
TGTGCCAGCCAGGAGGGGGGGACTTACAATGAGCAGTTCTTC
CASQEGGTYNEQFF
>TRBV14|TRBJ2-2|.|.
TGTGCCAGCAGCCCTTTAGCGGTCAACACCGGGGAGCTGTTTTTT
CASSPLAVNTGELFF
>TRBV7-9|TRBJ2-3|TRBD2|.
TGTGCCAGCAGCCTCACTAGCGGGAGGAGCACAGATACGCAGTATTTT
CASSLTSGRSTDTQYF
>TRBV30|TRBJ2-1|.|.
TGTGCCTCTACAGGACACAATGAGCAGTTCTTC
CASTGHNEQFF
>TRBV4-2|TRBJ1-1|.|.
TGTGCCAGCAGTTGGGGGGGCACTGAAGCTTTCTTT
CASSWGGTEAFF
>TRBV6-5|TRBJ1-2|TRBD1|.
TGTGCCAGCGACCTAACAGGGGGTTCAGGTGGCTACACCTTC
CASDLTGGSGGYTF
>TRBV9|TRBJ2-2|.|.
TGTGCCAGCAGCGTAGGTACGGGAACCGGGGAGCTGTTTTTT
CASSVGTGTGELFF
>TRBV6-5|TRBJ2-7|.|.
TGTGCCAGCAGTTACTTCCAGACTTACGAGCAGTACTTC
CASSYFQTYEQYF
>TRBV27|TRBJ2-5|.|.
TGTGCCAGCAGTTTGACCTTAGCGAACCAAGAGACCCAGTACTTC
CASSLTLANQETQYF
>TRBV6-4|TRBJ1-5|TRBD1|medium-sized
TGTGCCAGCAGTGACGGGACAGGGGGTCAGCCCCAGCATTTT
CASSDGTGGQPQHF
>TRBV9|TRBJ2-3|TRBD2|.
TGTGCCAGCAGCTTCTCGACTAGCGGGAGCACAGATACGCAGTATTTT
CASSFSTSGSTDTQYF
>TRBV11-2|TRBJ2-5|.|.
TGTGCCAGCAGCTTAGGAGTCCTGAGGGGGAGAGTCCATGAGACCCAGTACTTC
CASSLGVLRGRVHETQYF
>TRBV6-1|TRBJ2-7|.|.
TGTGCCAGCAGTTCATCAGAGGAGGTCTACGAGCAGTACTTC
CASSSSEEVYEQYF
>TRBV2|TRBJ2-7|.|.
TGTGCCAGCAGTGACGGTCTTCACTACGAGCAGTACTTC
CASSDGLHYEQYF
>TRBV19|TRBJ2-1|.|.
TGTGCCAGTAGTATTGGGGGGAATGAGCAGTTCTTC
CASSIGGNEQFF